Reported below is one T cell receptor (beta chain). The data derive from a study of PD-L1 blockade in urothelial cancer. Study context: The year 2014 saw patients start atezolizumab, 1,200 mg intravenously every 3 weeks.

Data came from immunoSEQ multiplex PCR; TCRdb stores just in-frame clones and leaves some out. The sample carries around 51,000 clones, 75% to 90% recorded once. This CDR3 region has 13 residues. V was pared by 8 bases and J by 6 bases, with 16 bases between. Per germline, CDR1 MNHEY and CDR2 SVGAGI. This sequence originates from a man in his 60s with urothelial cancer. The source material was PBMCs, sampled around atezolizumab (anti-PD-L1) treatment. The chain has TRBV6-5 and TRBJ1-2; the D is unclear. DNA for the CDR3: TGTGCCAGCCCCGCGGACGCCGGGGATGGCTACACCTTC. It translates to CASPADAGDGYTF.